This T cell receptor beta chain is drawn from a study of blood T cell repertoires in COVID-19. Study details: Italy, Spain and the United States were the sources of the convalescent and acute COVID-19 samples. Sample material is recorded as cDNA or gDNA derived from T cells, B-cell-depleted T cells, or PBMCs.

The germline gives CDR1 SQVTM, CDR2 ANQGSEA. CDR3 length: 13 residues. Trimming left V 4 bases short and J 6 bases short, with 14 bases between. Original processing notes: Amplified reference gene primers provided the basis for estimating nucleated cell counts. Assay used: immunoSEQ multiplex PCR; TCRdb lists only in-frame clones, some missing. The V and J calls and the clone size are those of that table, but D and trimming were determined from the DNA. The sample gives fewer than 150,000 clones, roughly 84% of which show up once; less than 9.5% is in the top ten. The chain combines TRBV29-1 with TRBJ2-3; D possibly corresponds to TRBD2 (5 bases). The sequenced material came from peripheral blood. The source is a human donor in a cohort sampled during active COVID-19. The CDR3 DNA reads TGCAGCGTTGTTGCAGTGGAGGTCGATACGCAGTATTTT. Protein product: CSVVAVEVDTQYF.